The source of this T cell receptor (beta chain) is a study of blood T cell repertoires in COVID-19. At the level of the study: Sites across the United States, Italy and Spain contributed samples from acute and convalescent COVID-19. T cells, B-cell-depleted T cells, or PBMCs supplied cDNA or gDNA.

This clone came up a few times. This CDR3 comprises 15 residues. V shed 0 bases, J shed 2 bases, and the junction held 5 bases outside the gene matches. Germline V gene data show CDR1 as GTSNPN and CDR2 as SVGIG (reference sequence). Profiling relied on immunoSEQ multiplex PCR, and the TCRdb table lists in-frame clones only, not all of them. The data show 57,000 or so clones, less than 85% seen once. The sample taken for sequencing was peripheral blood. This clonotype was sampled from a man aged 60 to 75 with acute or convalescent COVID-19. The V call is TRBV30, the J call TRBJ1-2; 8 bases line up with TRBD1. The CDR3 coding sequence is TGTGCCTGGAGTGTCGGACAGGGAACAAACTATGGCTACACCTTC. The encoded protein is CAWSVGQGTNYGYTF.